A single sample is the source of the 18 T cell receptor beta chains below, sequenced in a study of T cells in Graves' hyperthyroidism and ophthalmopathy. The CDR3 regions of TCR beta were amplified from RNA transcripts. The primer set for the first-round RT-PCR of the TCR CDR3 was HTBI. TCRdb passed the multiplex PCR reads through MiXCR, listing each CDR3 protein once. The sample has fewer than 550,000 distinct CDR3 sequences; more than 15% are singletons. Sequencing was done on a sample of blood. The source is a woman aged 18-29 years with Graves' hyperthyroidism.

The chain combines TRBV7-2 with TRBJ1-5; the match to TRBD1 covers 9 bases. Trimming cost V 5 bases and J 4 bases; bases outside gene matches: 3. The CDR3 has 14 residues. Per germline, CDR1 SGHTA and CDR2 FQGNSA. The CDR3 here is CASSAGTGNQPQHF. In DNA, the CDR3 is TGTGCCAGCAGCGCCGGGACAGGGAATCAGCCCCAGCATTTT.

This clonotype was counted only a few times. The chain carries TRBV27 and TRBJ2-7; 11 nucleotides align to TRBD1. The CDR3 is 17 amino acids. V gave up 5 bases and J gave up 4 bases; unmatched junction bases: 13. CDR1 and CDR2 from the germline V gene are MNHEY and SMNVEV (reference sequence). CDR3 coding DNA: TGTGCCAGCAGTCCCCGGACAGGGGGCCCCGTGGCGTACGAGCAGTACTTC. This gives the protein CASSPRTGGPVAYEQYF.

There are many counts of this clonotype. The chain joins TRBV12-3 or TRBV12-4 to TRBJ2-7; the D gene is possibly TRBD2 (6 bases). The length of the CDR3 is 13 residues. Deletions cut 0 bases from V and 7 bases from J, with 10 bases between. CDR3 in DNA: TGTGCCAGCAGTTTAGCCGGGAGCAGAGAGCAGTACTTC. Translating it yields CASSLAGSREQYF.

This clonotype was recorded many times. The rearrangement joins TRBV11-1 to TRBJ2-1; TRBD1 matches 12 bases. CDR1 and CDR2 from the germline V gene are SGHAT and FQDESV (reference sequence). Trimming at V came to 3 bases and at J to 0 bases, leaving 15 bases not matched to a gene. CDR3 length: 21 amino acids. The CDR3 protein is CASSFDRDRGRTSSSYNEQFF. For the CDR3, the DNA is TGTGCCAGCAGCTTTGATCGGGACAGGGGGCGAACCTCAAGCTCCTACAATGAGCAGTTCTTC. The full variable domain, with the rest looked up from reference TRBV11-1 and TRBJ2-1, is EAEVAQSPRYKITEKSQAVAFWCDPISGHATLYWYRQILGQGPELLVQFQDESVVDDSQLPKDRFSAERLKGVDSTLKIQPAELGDSAMYLCASSFDRDRGRTSSSYNEQFFGPGTRLTVL.

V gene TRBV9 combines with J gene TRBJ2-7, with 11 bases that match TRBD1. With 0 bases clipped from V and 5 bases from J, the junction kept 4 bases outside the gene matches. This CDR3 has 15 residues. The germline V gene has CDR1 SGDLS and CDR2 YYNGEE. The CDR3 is CASSVAGQGGHEQYF. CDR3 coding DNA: TGTGCCAGCAGCGTAGCGGGACAGGGGGGGCACGAGCAGTACTTC.

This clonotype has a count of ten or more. The CDR3 reads CASSYLTGSTAFF. Written as DNA, the CDR3 is TGTGCCAGCAGTTACCTAACAGGGTCAACAGCTTTCTTT. This rearrangement joins TRBV6-2 or TRBV6-3 to TRBJ1-1; TRBD1 is a possible D gene (6 bases). The CDR3 spans 13 residues. Germline assignment: CDR1 MNHEY and CDR2 SVGEGT. The ends were cut back, 2 bases at V and 10 bases at J, with 14 bases in the middle.

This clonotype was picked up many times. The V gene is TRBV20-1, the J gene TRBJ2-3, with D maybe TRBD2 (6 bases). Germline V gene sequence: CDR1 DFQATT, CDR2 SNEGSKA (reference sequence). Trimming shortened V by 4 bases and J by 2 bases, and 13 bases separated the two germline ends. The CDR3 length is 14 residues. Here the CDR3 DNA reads TGCAGTGCTACCGGGACTTTAAACACAGATACGCAGTATTTT. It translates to CSATGTLNTDTQYF.

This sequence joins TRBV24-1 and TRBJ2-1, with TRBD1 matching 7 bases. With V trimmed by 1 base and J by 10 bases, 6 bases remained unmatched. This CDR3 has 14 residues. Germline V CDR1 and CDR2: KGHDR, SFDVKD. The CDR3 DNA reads TGTGCCACCAGTGATTTCCCAGGGGGAAGCGAGCAGTTCTTC. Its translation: CATSDFPGGSEQFF.

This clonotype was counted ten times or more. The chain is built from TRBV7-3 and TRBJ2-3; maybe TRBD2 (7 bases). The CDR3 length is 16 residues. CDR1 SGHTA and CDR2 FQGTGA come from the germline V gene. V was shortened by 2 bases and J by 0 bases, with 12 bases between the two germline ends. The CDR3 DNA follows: TGTGCCAGCAGCTTAGGGGGCGGGGGTAGCACAGATACGCAGTATTTT. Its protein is CASSLGGGGSTDTQYF.

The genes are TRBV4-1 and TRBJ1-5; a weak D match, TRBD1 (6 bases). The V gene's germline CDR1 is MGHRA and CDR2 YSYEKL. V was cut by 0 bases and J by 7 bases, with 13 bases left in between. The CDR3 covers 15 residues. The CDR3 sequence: CASSQDEGVGQPQHF. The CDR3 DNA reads TGCGCCAGCAGCCAAGACGAGGGGGTAGGACAGCCCCAGCATTTT.

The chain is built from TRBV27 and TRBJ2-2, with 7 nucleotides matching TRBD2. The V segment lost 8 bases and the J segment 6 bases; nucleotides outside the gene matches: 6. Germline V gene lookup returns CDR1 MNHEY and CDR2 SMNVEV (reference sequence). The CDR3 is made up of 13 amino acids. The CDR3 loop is CASWGGFAGELFF. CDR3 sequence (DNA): TGTGCCAGCTGGGGGGGGTTTGCCGGGGAGCTGTTTTTT.

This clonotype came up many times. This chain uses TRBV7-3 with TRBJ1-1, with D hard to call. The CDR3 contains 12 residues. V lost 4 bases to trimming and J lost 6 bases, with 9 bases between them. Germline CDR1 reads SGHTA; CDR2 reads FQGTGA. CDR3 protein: CASSSGSAEAFF. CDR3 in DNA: TGTGCCAGCAGCTCAGGTTCCGCTGAAGCTTTCTTT.

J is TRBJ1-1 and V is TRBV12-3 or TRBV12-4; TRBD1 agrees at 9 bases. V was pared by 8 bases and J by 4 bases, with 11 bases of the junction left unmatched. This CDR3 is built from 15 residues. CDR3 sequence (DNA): TGTGCCAGCCTAAAACAGACAGGGGGTGCCACTGAAGCTTTCTTT. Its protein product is CASLKQTGGATEAFF.

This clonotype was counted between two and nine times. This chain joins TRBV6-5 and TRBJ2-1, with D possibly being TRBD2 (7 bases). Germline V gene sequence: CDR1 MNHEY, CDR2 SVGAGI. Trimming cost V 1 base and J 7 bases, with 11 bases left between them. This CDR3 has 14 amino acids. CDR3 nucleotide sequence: TGTGCCAGCAGTTACTTGGAGGGGGGGAATGAGCAGTTCTTC. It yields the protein CASSYLEGGNEQFF.

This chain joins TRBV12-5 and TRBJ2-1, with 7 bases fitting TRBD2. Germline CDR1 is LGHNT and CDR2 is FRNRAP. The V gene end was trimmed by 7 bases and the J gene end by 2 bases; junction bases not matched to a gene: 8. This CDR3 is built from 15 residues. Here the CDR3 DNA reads TGTGCTAGTGCCATGGGGGGGTATGCCTACAATGAGCAGTTCTTC. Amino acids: CASAMGGYAYNEQFF.

The CDR3: CASSLNTGKYGYTF. The CDR3 DNA is TGCGCCAGCAGCTTGAACACGGGAAAGTATGGCTACACCTTC. The genes are TRBV5-1 and TRBJ1-2; D gene uncertain. Germline values: CDR1 SGHRS, CDR2 YFSETQ. The ends were cut back, 1 base at V and 5 bases at J, with 12 bases in the middle. This CDR3 is 14 amino acids long.

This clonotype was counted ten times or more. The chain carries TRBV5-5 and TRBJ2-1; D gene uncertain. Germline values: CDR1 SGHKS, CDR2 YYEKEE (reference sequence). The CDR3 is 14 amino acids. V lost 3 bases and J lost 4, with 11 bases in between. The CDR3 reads CASSSQAQYNEQFF. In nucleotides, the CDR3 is TGTGCCAGCAGCTCCCAGGCACAGTACAATGAGCAGTTCTTC.

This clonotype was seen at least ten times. CDR3 sequence: CSARSWGDPNEQFF. As DNA, the CDR3 is TGCAGTGCTAGGTCGTGGGGGGACCCCAATGAGCAGTTCTTC. This chain uses TRBV20-1 with TRBJ2-1; D might be TRBD2 (6 bases). The V gene's germline CDR1 is DFQATT and CDR2 SNEGSKA (reference sequence). The CDR3 spans 14 residues. V lost 3 bases and J lost 6, with 15 bases in between.